This entry concerns a single T cell receptor beta chain. Authors' data handling: From reference gene primer amplification, estimates of nucleated cell counts were derived. Assay: immunoSEQ multiplex PCR; the TCRdb copy retains only in-frame clones and omits some. That table is the source of V, J and clone size, and D and trimming were worked out from the DNA. The profile covers 95,000 to 150,000 clones, with over 65% appearing a single time and 3.9% taken by the ten largest. The sample originates from a study of blood T cell repertoires in COVID-19. Study summary: The study drew acute and convalescent COVID-19 samples from the United States, Italy and Spain. The cDNA or gDNA used as material had been derived from T cells, B-cell-depleted T cells, or PBMCs.

CDR3 size: 13 residues. The germline gives CDR1 ENHRY, CDR2 SYGVKD. Trimming took 8 bases from V and 5 from J; bases not matched to a gene: 2. The receptor was isolated from a man in his sixties with acute or convalescent COVID-19. This sequence joins TRBV10-3 and TRBJ1-4; TRBD1 matches 10 bases. Material for sequencing was peripheral blood. The CDR3 loop is CAIGTGANEKLFF. In DNA, the CDR3 is TGTGCCATCGGGACAGGGGCGAATGAAAAACTGTTTTTT.